A single sample gave rise to the 13 T cell receptor beta chains below, sequenced in a study of blood T cell repertoires in COVID-19. Clones were sequenced by immunoSEQ multiplex PCR, and TCRdb holds only the in-frame ones, with some missing. The repertoire holds some 120,000 clones, with around 85% as singletons. Sequenced input: peripheral blood. The origin of the receptors is a human donor in a cohort sampled during active COVID-19.

The chain joins TRBV4-3 to TRBJ1-2, with D possibly TRBD1 on 5 matching bases. The CDR3 has 15 amino acids. Deletions cut 0 bases from V and 3 bases from J, with 11 bases between. In germline, CDR1 is LGHNA, CDR2 YSLEER. For the CDR3, the DNA is TGCGCCAGCAGCCAAGATCGGGAGGGGTACTATGGCTACACCTTC. It yields the protein CASSQDREGYYGYTF.

V usage is TRBV7-2 and J usage is TRBJ1-1; maybe TRBD1 (6 bases). Germline V gene lookup returns CDR1 SGHTA and CDR2 FQGNSA. V was pared by 5 bases and J by 4 bases, with 26 bases between. CDR3 length equals 18 residues. This CDR3 reads CASSLGAGQPSLSTEAFF. As DNA, the CDR3 is TGTGCCAGCAGCCTTGGCGCCGGACAGCCAAGCTTGAGCACTGAAGCTTTCTTT.

The V gene is TRBV19, the J gene TRBJ2-5; the D gene is possibly TRBD2 (7 bases). Trimming pared 5 bases from V and 2 bases from J, leaving 15 bases between. The CDR3 runs 15 residues. The germline CDR1 and CDR2 sequences are LNHDA and SQIVND (reference sequence). CDR3 amino acids: CASSHGRGQQETQYF. As DNA, the CDR3 is TGTGCCAGTAGTCACGGGCGGGGGCAACAAGAGACCCAGTACTTC.

The rearrangement joins TRBV20-1 to TRBJ1-1; TRBD1 aligns across 8 bases. V lost 5 bases, J lost 13 bases, and 9 bases stayed unmatched. This CDR3 is built from 11 residues. Germline V CDR1 and CDR2: DFQATT, SNEGSKA (reference sequence). CDR3 sequence (DNA): TGCAGTGCTCGGACAGGGCCCTACGGTTTCTTT. Its translation is CSARTGPYGFF.

The chain couples TRBV19 to TRBJ2-3; 14 nucleotides align to TRBD2. With 5 bases clipped from V and 7 bases from J, the junction kept 5 bases outside the gene matches. CDR1 and CDR2 from the germline V gene are LNHDA and SQIVND (reference sequence). The CDR3 is 15 residues long. The CDR3 nucleotides are TGTGCCAGTAGTCCCGGGACTAGCGGGAGTCATACGCAGTATTTT. Translation: CASSPGTSGSHTQYF.

The V call is TRBV30, the J call TRBJ1-2, with D unclear. This CDR3 has 13 residues. CDR1 and CDR2 from the germline V gene are GTSNPN and SVGIG (reference sequence). Trimming removed 0 bases from V and 4 bases from J, with 9 bases in between. The CDR3 region is CAWSVMAGYGYTF. The CDR3 DNA reads as TGTGCCTGGAGTGTCATGGCAGGCTATGGCTACACCTTC.

The chain links TRBV6-6 to TRBJ2-7; a possible D gene is TRBD1 (5 bases). V was trimmed by 0 bases and J by 0 bases, leaving 9 bases between them. Germline CDR1 MNHNY, CDR2 SVGAGI (reference sequence). The CDR3 is 15 amino acids. CDR3 region: CASSYSGQTSYEQYF. In DNA, the CDR3 is TGTGCCAGCAGTTACTCGGGGCAGACCTCCTACGAGCAGTACTTC.

Concerning this clone: Other DNA sequences within the sample encode an identical CDR3. This chain connects TRBV7-2 to TRBJ2-4, with 7 bases fitting TRBD1. The V and J ends lost 1 base and 7 bases, in that order; junction bases with no gene match: 7. CDR3 length: 15 amino acids. The germline V gene encodes CDR1 SGHTA and CDR2 FQGNSA. The CDR3 sequence: CASSLGRGQVNIQYF. As DNA, the CDR3 is TGTGCCAGCAGCTTAGGACGAGGACAGGTTAACATTCAGTACTTC.

This chain joins TRBV6-2 or TRBV6-3 and TRBJ1-5; D remains unclear. Germline CDR1 reads MNHEY; CDR2 reads SVGEGT. Deletions cut 5 bases from V and 7 bases from J, with 15 bases between. The CDR3 covers 14 residues. This CDR3 reads CASSPLGPGQPQHF. The CDR3 coding sequence is TGTGCCAGCAGTCCCCTCGGCCCAGGACAGCCCCAGCATTTT.

V gene TRBV12-3 or TRBV12-4 combines with J gene TRBJ1-3; D perhaps matches TRBD1 (6 bases). CDR3 length: 13 residues. V lost 10 bases and J 4 bases, leaving 14 bases between the germline ends. The CDR3 sequence: CATGGGGGNTIYF. The CDR3 DNA follows: TGTGCCACCGGGGGCGGGGGAGGAAACACCATATATTTT.

The V call is TRBV7-8, the J call TRBJ1-2; D unclear. The germline V and J ends were trimmed by 0 bases and 7 bases, with 6 bases remaining between them. The CDR3 consists of 12 residues. CDR1 and CDR2 (germline): SGHVS, FQNEAQ. CDR3 region: CASSLAPRGYTF. The CDR3 coding sequence is TGTGCCAGCAGCTTAGCCCCGCGTGGCTACACCTTC.

CDR3 residues: CASSIKGGGTYGYTF. CDR3 in DNA: TGTGCCAGTAGTATTAAAGGGGGCGGAACCTATGGCTACACCTTC. The chain couples TRBV19 to TRBJ1-2; 7 bases agree with TRBD1. The germline CDR1 and CDR2 sequences are LNHDA and SQIVND (reference sequence). The V gene end was trimmed by 3 bases and the J gene end by 4 bases; junction bases not matched to a gene: 8. The CDR3 has 15 residues. The full variable domain, in which reference TRBV19 and TRBJ1-2 provide the parts outside the CDR3, is DGGITQSPKYLFRKEGQNVTLSCEQNLNHDAMYWYRQDPGQGLRLIYYSQIVNDFQKGDIAEGYSVSREKKESFPLTVTSAQKNPTAFYLCASSIKGGGTYGYTFGSGTRLTVV.

The rearrangement uses TRBV5-1 and TRBJ1-2; D might be TRBD1 (6 bases). The germline V gene encodes CDR1 SGHRS and CDR2 YFSETQ. This CDR3 has 16 residues. Trimming shortened V by 3 bases and J by 7 bases, and 22 bases separated the two germline ends. As DNA, the CDR3 is TGCGCCAGCAGCTCCTCACAGGGTGCCGCCTTGGGTGGCTACACCTTC. It translates to CASSSSQGAALGGYTF.